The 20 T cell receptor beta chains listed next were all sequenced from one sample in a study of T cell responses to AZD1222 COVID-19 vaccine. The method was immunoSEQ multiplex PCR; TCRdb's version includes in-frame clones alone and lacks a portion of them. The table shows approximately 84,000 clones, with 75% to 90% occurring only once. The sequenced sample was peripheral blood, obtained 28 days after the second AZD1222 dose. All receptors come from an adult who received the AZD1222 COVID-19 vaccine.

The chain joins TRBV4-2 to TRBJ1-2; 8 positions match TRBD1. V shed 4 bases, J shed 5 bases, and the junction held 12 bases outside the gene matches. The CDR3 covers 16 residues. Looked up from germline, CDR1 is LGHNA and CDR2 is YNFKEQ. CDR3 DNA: TGTGCCAGCAGCCTCTTAGAATGGGACAGGCCTTATGGCTACACCTTC. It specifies CASSLLEWDRPYGYTF.

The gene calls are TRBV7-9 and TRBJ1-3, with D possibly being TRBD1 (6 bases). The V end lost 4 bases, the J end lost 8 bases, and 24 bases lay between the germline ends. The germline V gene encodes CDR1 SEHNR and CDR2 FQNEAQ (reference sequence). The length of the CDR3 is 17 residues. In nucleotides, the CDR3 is TGTGCCAGCAGCTCAACCGGGACACCGGCGTTGAGTGACACCATATATTTT. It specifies CASSSTGTPALSDTIYF.

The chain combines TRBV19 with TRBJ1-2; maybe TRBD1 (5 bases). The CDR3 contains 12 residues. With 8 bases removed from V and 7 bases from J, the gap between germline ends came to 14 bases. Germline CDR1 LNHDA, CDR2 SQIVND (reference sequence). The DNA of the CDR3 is TGTGCCAGTTCCCCTCCGGGGGGTGGCTACACCTTC. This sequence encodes CASSPPGGGYTF. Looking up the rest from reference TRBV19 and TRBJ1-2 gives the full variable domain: DGGITQSPKYLFRKEGQNVTLSCEQNLNHDAMYWYRQDPGQGLRLIYYSQIVNDFQKGDIAEGYSVSREKKESFPLTVTSAQKNPTAFYLCASSPPGGGYTFGSGTRLTVV.

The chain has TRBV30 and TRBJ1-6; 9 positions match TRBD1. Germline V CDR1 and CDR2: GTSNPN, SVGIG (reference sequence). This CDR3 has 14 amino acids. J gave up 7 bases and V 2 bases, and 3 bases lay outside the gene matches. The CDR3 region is CAWSPGQGNSPLHF. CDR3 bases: TGTGCCTGGAGTCCGGGACAGGGAAATTCACCCCTCCACTTT.

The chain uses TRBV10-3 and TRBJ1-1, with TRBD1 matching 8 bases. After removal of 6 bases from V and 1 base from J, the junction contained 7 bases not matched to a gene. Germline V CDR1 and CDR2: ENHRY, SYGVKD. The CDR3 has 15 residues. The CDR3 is CAIRPTGDKNTEAFF. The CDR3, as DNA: TGTGCCATCAGGCCGACAGGGGACAAGAACACTGAAGCTTTCTTT.

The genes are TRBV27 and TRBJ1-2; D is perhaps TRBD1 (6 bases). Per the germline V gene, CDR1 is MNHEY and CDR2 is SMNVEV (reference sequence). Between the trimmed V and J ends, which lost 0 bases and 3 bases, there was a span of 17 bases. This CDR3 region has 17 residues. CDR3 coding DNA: TGTGCCAGCAGTTTATCAGGGGGAGGCGTTATAGACTATGGCTACACCTTC. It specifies CASSLSGGGVIDYGYTF.

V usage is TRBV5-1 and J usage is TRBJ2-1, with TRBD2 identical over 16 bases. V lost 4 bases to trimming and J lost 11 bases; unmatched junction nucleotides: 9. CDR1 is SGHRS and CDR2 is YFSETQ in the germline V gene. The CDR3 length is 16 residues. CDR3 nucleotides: TGCGCCAGCAGCGAGGGACTAGCGGGGGGGCTTAGTCAGCAGTTCTTC. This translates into CASSEGLAGGLSQQFF.

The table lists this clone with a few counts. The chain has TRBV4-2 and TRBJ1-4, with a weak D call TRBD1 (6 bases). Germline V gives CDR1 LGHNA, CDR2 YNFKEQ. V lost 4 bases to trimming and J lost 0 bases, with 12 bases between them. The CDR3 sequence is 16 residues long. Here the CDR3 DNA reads TGTGCCAGCAGCCCGGGGGCAGGGGCAACTAATGAAAAACTGTTTTTT. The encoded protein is CASSPGAGATNEKLFF.

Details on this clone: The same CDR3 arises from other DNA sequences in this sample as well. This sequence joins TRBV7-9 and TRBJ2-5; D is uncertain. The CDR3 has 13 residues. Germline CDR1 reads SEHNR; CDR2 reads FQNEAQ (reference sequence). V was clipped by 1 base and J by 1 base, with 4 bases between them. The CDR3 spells CASSLGGQETQYF. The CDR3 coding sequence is TGTGCCAGCAGCTTAGGAGGCCAAGAGACCCAGTACTTC.

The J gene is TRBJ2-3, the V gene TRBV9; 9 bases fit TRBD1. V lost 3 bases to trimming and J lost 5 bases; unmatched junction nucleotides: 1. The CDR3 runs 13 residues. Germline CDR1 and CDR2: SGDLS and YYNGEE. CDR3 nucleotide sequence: TGTGCCAGCAGCGGGGACAGGGAAGATACGCAGTATTTT. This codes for CASSGDREDTQYF.

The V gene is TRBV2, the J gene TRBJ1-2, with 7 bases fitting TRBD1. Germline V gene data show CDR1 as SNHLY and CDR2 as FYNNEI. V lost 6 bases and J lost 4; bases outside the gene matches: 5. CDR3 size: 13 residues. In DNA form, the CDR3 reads TGTGCCAGCAGCGAGACAGGGTCCTATGGCTACACCTTC. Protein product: CASSETGSYGYTF.

The CDR3 protein is CATRGRGNTEAFF. The CDR3 DNA is TGTGCCACCAGAGGGAGGGGGAACACTGAAGCTTTCTTT. The genes are TRBV19 and TRBJ1-1, with D possibly matching TRBD1 (5 bases). The CDR3 extends over 13 amino acids. The V end lost 10 bases, the J end lost 1 base, and 13 bases lay between the germline ends. Germline V gene sequence: CDR1 LNHDA, CDR2 SQIVND (reference sequence).

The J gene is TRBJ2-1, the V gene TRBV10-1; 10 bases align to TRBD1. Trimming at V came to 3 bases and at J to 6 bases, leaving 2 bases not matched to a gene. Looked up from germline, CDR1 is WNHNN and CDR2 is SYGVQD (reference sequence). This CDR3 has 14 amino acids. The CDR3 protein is CASSEGTGVNEQFF. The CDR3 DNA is TGCGCCAGCAGTGAAGGGACAGGGGTCAATGAGCAGTTCTTC.

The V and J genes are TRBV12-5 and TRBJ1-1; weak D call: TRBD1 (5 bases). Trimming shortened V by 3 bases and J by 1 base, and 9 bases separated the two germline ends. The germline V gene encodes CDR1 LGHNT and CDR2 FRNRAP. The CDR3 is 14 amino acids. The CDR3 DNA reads TGTGCTAGTGGTTTAGGTGGACAGAACACTGAAGCTTTCTTT. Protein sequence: CASGLGGQNTEAFF.

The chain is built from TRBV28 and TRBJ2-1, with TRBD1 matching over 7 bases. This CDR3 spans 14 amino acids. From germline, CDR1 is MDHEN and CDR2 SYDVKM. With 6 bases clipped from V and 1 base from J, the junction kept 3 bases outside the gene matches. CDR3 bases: TGTGCCAGCAGAGGGGGCTTTTCCTACAATGAGCAGTTCTTC. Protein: CASRGGFSYNEQFF.

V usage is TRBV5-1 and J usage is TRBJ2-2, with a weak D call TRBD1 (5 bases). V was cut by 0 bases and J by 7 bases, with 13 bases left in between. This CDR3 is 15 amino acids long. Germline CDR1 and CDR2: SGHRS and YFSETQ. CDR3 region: CASSLARAVGGELFF. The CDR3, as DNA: TGCGCCAGCAGCTTGGCCAGGGCGGTCGGCGGGGAGCTGTTTTTT.

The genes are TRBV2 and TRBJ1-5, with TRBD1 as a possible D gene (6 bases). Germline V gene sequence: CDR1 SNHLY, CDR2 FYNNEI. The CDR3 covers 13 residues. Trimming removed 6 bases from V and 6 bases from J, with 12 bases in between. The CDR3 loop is CASRPQGTQPQHF. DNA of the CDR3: TGTGCCAGCAGACCACAGGGAACTCAGCCCCAGCATTTT.

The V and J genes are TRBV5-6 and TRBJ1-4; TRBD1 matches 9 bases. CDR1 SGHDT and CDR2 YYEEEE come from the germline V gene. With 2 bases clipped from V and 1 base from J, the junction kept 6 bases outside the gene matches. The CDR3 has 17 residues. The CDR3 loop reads CASSLMTGGLTNEKLFF. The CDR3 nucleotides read TGTGCCAGCAGCTTAATGACAGGGGGTTTAACTAATGAAAAACTGTTTTTT.

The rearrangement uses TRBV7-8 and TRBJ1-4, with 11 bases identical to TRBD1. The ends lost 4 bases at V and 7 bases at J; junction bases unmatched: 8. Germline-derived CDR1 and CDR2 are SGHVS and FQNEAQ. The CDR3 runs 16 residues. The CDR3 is CASSSPGQGGREKLFF. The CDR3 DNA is TGTGCCAGCAGCTCCCCGGGACAGGGGGGACGTGAAAAACTGTTTTTT. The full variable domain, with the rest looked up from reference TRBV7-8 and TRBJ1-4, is GAGVSQSPRYKVAKRGQDVALRCDPISGHVSLFWYQQALGQGPEFLTYFQNEAQLDKSGLPSDRFFAERPEGSVSTLKIQRTQQEDSAVYLCASSSPGQGGREKLFFGSGTQLSVL.

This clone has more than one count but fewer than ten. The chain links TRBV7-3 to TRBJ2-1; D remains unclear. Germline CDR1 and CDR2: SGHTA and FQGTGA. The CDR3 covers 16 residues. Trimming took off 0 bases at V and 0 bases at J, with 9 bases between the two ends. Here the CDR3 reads CASSLTASPSYNEQFF. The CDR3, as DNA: TGTGCCAGCAGCTTAACGGCCTCACCCTCCTACAATGAGCAGTTCTTC.